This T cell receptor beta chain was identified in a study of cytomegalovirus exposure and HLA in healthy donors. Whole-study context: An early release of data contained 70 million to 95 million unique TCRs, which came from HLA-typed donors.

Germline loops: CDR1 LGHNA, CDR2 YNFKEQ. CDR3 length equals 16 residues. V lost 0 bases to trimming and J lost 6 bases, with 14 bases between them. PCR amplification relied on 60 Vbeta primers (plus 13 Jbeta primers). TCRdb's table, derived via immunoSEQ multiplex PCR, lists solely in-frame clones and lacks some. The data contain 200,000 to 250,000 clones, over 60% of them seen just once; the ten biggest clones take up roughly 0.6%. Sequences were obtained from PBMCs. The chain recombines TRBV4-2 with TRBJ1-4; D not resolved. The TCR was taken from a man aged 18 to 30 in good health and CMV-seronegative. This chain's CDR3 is CASSQDKRGPHEKLFF. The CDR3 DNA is TGTGCCAGCAGCCAAGATAAGAGAGGGCCGCATGAAAAACTGTTTTTT.